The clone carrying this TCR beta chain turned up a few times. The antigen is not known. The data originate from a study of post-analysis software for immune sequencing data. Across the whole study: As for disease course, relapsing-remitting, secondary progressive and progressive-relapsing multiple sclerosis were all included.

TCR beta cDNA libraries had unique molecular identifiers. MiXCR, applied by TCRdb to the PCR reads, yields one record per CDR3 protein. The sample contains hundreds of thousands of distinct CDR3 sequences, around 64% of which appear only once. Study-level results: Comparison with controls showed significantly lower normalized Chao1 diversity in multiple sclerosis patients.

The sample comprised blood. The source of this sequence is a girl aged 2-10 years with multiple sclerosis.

The CDR3: CASSPRTGSSGYTF. CDR3 nucleotide sequence: TGTGCCAGCAGTCCTAGGACAGGTTCGAGTGGCTACACCTTC. The chain recombines TRBV12-3 or TRBV12-4 with TRBJ1-2; 7 positions agree with TRBD1. After removal of 5 bases from V and 7 bases from J, the junction contained 10 bases not matched to a gene. The CDR3 runs to 14 residues.